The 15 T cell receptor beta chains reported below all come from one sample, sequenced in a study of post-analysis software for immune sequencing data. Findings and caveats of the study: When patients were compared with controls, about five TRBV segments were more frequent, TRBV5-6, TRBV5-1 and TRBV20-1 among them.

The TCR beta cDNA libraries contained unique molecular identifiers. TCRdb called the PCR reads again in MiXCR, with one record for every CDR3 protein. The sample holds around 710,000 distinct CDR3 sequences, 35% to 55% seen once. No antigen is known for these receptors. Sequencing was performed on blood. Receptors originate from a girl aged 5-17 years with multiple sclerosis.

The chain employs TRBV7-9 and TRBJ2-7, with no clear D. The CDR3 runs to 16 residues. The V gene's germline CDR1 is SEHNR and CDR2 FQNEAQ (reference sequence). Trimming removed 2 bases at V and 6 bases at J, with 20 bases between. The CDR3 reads CASSLYLVDPPPEQYF. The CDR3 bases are TGTGCCAGCAGCTTATATCTTGTAGACCCCCCACCCGAGCAGTACTTC.

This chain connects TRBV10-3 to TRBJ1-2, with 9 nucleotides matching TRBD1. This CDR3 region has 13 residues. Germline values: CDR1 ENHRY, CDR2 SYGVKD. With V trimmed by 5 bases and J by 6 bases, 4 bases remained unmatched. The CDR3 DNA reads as TGTGCCATCAGTTCCACAGGGGGCGATGGCTACACCTTC. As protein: CAISSTGGDGYTF.

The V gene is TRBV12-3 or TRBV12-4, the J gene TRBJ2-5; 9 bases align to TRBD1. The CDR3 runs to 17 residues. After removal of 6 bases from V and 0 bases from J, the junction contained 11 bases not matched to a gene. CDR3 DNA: TGTGCCAGCAGCCCATTTTCGGGGACAGGGTACCAAGAGACCCAGTACTTC. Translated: CASSPFSGTGYQETQYF.

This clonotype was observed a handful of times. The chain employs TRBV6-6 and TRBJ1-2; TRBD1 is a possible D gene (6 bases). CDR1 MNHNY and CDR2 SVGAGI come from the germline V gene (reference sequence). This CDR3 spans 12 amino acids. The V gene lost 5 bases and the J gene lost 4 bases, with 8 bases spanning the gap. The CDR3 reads CASSDRFYGYTF. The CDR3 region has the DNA TGTGCCAGCAGTGACAGGTTCTATGGCTACACCTTC.

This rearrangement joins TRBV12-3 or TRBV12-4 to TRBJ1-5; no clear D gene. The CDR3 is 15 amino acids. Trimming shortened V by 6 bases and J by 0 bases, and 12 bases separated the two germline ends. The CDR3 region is CASRISMGSNQPQHF. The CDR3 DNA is TGTGCCAGCAGGATTTCCATGGGTAGCAATCAGCCCCAGCATTTT.

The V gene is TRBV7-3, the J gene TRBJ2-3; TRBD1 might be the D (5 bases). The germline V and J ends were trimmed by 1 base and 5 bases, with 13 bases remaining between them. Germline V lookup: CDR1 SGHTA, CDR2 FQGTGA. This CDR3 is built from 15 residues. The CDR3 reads CASSLNGQGLDTQYF. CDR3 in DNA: TGTGCCAGCAGCTTAAATGGGCAGGGCTTAGATACGCAGTATTTT.

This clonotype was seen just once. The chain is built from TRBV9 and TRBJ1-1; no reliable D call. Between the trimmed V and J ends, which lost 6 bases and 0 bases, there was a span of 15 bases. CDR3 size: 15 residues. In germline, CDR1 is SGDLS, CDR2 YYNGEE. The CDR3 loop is CASKPRASMNTEAFF. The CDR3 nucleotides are TGTGCCAGCAAACCCCGGGCATCCATGAACACTGAAGCTTTCTTT.

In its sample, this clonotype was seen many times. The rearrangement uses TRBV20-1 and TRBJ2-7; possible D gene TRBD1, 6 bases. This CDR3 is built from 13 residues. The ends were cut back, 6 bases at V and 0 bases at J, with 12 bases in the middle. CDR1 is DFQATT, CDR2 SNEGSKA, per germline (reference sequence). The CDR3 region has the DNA TGCAGTGCCCTCGACAGGCTCTCCTACGAGCAGTACTTC. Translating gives CSALDRLSYEQYF.

The CDR3 region has the DNA TGCAGTGCTAGATCGGAGCTAGGGCCCAAAAACATTCAGTACTTC. Translated: CSARSELGPKNIQYF. The chain joins TRBV20-1 to TRBJ2-4; D unresolved. Germline lookup yields CDR1 DFQATT and CDR2 SNEGSKA (reference sequence). The CDR3 is 15 amino acids. Trimming left V 2 bases short and J 2 bases short, with 13 bases between.

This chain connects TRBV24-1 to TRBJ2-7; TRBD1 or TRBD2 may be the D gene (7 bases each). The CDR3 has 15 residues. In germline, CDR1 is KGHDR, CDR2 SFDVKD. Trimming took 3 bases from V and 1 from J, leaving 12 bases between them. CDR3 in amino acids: CATSDRQGGSYEQYF. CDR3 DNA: TGTGCCACCAGTGATCGACAGGGAGGGTCCTACGAGCAGTACTTC.

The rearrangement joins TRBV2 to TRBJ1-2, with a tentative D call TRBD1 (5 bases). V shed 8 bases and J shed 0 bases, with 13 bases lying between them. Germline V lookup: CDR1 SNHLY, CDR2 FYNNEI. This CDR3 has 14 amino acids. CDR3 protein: CASQGGGANYGYTF. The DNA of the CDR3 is TGTGCCAGCCAAGGCGGGGGAGCTAACTATGGCTACACCTTC. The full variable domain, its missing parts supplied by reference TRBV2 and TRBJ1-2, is EPEVTQTPSHQVTQMGQEVILRCVPISNHLYFYWYRQILGQKVEFLVSFYNNEISEKSEIFDDQFSVERPDGSNFTLKIRSTKLEDSAMYFCASQGGGANYGYTFGSGTRLTVV.

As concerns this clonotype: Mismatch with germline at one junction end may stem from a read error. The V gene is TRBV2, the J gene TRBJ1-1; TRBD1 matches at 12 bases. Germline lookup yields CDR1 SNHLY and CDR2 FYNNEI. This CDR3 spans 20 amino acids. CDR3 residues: CASIGPRDRGPQGLKTEAFF. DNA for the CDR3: TGTGCCAGCATAGGGCCCCGGGACAGGGGGCCCCAGGGTCTGAAAACTGAAGCTTTCTTT.

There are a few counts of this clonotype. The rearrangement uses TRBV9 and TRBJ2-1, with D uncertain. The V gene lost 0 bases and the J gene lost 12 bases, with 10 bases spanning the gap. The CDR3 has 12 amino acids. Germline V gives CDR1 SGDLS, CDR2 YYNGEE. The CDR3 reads CASSVAGSGQFF. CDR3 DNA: TGTGCCAGCAGCGTAGCTGGGTCAGGGCAGTTCTTC.

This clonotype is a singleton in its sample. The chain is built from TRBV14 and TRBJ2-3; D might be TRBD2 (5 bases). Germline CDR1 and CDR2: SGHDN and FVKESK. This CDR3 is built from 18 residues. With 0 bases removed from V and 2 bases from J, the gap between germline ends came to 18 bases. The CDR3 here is CASSQDTWTGLDTDTQYF. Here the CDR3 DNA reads TGTGCCAGCAGCCAAGACACATGGACTGGATTAGACACAGATACGCAGTATTTT.

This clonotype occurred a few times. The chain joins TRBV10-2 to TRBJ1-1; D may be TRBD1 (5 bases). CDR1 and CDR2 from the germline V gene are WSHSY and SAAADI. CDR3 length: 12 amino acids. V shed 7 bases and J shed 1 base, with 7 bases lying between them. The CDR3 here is CASMGGNTEAFF. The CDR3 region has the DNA TGCGCCAGCATGGGGGGGAACACTGAAGCTTTCTTT.